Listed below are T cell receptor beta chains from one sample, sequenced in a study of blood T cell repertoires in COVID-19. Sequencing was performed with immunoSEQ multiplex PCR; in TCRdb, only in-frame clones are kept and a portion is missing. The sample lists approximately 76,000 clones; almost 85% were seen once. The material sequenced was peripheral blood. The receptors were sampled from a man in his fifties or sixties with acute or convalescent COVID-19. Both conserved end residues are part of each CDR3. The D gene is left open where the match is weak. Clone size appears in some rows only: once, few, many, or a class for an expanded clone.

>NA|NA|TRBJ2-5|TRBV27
CASSLRNRAGETQYF
TGTGCCAGCAGTTTACGGAACAGGGCGGGCGAGACCCAGTACTTC
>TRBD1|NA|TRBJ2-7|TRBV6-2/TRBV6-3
CASSLNRQGKYF
TGTGCCAGCAGTTTGAATCGACAGGGCAAGTACTTC
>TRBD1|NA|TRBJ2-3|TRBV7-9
CASSLGGGEGTQYF
TGTGCCAGCAGCTTAGGAGGGGGCGAGGGTACGCAGTATTTT
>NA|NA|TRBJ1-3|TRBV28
CASRDSSGNTIYF
TGTGCCAGCAGGGACAGCTCTGGAAACACCATATATTTT
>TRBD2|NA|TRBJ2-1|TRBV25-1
CASTRGVRNEQFF
TGTGCCAGCACGCGGGGGGTTCGGAATGAGCAGTTCTTC
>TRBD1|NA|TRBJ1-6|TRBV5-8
CASSGFGRGNSPLHF
TGTGCCAGCAGCGGTTTTGGCAGGGGGAATTCACCCCTCCACTTT
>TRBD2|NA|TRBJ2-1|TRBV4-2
CASSEGLATNEQFF
TGTGCCAGCAGCGAGGGACTAGCGACGAATGAGCAGTTCTTC
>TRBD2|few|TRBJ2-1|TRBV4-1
CASSRGSTQSNEQFF
TGCGCCAGCAGCCGCGGGAGCACCCAGAGCAATGAGCAGTTCTTC
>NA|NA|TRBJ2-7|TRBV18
CASSPRTESYEQYF
TGTGCCAGCTCACCCCGGACAGAGAGCTACGAGCAGTACTTC
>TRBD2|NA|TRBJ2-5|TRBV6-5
CASSYSRSGGETQYF
TGTGCCAGCAGTTACTCGAGATCGGGAGGTGAGACCCAGTACTTC
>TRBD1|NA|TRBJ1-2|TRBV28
CASSLVTGGANYGYTF
TGTGCCAGCAGTTTGGTCACAGGGGGCGCAAACTATGGCTACACCTTC
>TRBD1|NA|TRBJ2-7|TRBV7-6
CASSPLTWDRLSSYEQYF
TGTGCCAGCAGCCCCCTTACGTGGGACAGGTTGAGCTCCTACGAGCAGTACTTC
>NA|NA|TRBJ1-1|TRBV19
CVTKEGETEAFF
TGTGTAACGAAGGAGGGAGAAACTGAAGCTTTCTTT
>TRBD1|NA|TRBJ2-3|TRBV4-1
CASSPGTGTDTQYF
TGCGCCAGCAGCCCGGGGACAGGGACAGATACGCAGTATTTT
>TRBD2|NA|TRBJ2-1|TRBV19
CASSIWATSGYNEQFF
TGTGCCAGTAGTATTTGGGCGACTAGCGGTTACAATGAGCAGTTCTTC
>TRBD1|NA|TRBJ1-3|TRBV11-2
CASSFVGTVGDTIYF
TGTGCCAGCAGCTTTGTCGGGACAGTAGGGGACACCATATATTTT
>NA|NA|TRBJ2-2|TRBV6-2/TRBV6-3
CASSALGGYTGELFF
TGTGCCAGCAGTGCCCTTGGGGGGTACACCGGGGAGCTGTTTTTT
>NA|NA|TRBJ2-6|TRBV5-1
CASSLEAPGANVLTF
TGCGCCAGCAGCTTGGAAGCTCCTGGGGCCAACGTCCTGACTTTC
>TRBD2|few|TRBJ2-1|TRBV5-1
CASSLYLRGLASSGNEQFF
TGCGCCAGCAGCTTGTATTTGAGAGGACTAGCCTCCTCCGGGAATGAGCAGTTCTTC
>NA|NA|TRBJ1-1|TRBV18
CASSPGIGNTEAFF
TGTGCCAGCTCACCGGGCATCGGGAACACTGAAGCTTTCTTT
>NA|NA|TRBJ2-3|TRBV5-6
CASSLPEKDTQYF
TGTGCCAGCAGCTTGCCCGAGAAAGATACGCAGTATTTT
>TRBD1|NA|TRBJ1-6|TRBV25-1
CASSKGDRRVRGSPLHF
TGTGCCAGCAGTAAAGGGGACAGGAGGGTTCGGGGTTCACCCCTCCACTTT
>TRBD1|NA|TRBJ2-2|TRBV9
CASSVGIIPGTGYLNTGELFF
TGTGCCAGCAGCGTAGGGATCATCCCCGGGACAGGATATCTCAACACCGGGGAGCTGTTTTTT
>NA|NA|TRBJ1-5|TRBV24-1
CATSDFPVSRPNNQPQHF
TGTGCCACCAGTGATTTTCCGGTCTCTAGACCCAACAATCAGCCCCAGCATTTT
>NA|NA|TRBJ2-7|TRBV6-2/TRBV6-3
CASSYSVRVSEQYF
TGTGCCAGCAGTTACTCGGTCAGGGTGAGCGAGCAGTACTTC
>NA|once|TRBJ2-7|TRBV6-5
CASSEGREQYF
TGTGCCAGCAGCGAGGGAAGGGAGCAGTACTTC
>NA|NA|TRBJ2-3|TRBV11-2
CASSLALAGNTQYF
TGTGCCAGCAGCTTAGCACTAGCTGGAAATACGCAGTATTTT
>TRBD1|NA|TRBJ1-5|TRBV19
CASRPGTGGNQPQHF
TGTGCCAGTAGGCCGGGGACAGGGGGTAATCAGCCCCAGCATTTT
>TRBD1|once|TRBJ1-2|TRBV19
CASSIRQGYGYTF
TGTGCCAGTAGTATCCGACAGGGGTATGGCTACACCTTC
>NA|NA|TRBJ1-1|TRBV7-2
CASSLQSTEAFF
TGTGCCAGCAGCCTACAGAGCACTGAAGCTTTCTTT
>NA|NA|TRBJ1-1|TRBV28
CASSLRAEAFF
TGTGCCAGCAGTTTGAGGGCTGAAGCTTTCTTT
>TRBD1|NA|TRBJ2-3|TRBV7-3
CASSFGQGAWDTQYF
TGTGCCAGCAGTTTTGGACAGGGGGCTTGGGATACGCAGTATTTT
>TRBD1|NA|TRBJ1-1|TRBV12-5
CASGLVVAGQGVVSTEAFF
TGTGCTAGTGGTTTGGTAGTTGCGGGACAGGGGGTCGTTAGCACTGAAGCTTTCTTT
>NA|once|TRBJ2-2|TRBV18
CASSPQGLGELFF
TGTGCCAGCTCACCGCAGGGGCTCGGGGAGCTGTTTTTT
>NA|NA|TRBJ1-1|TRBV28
CASDGVNTEAFF
TGTGCCAGCGACGGGGTGAACACTGAAGCTTTCTTT